This T cell receptor beta chain was found in a study of graft-versus-host responses after intestinal transplantation. Study context: Recipients got multivisceral, liver-intestinal, or isolated intestinal transplants. The study, taken as a whole, reports: Recipient marrow contained GvH clones, some of which appeared first in ileum or blood. The presence of high graft-versus-host to host-versus-graft clonal ratios in allografts characterized patients with graft-donor T cell macrochimerism.

This clone has a single count. As yet, its antigen is unknown. Profiling relied on immunoSEQ multiplex PCR, and the TCRdb table lists in-frame clones only, not all of them. This sample has approximately 78,000 clones; around 90% occur once, and the top ten carry roughly 7.3%. Per the germline V gene, CDR1 is GTSNPN and CDR2 is SVGIG (reference sequence). Trimming pared 3 bases from V and 5 bases from J, leaving 7 bases between. The CDR3 is 11 amino acids. This rearrangement joins TRBV30 to TRBJ1-1, with D unresolved. This TCR was sampled from a human donor who was the organ donor for an intestinal transplant. The sequenced sample was unstimulated CD8+ T cells sorted from spleen or lymph node cells, obtained before transplant. CDR3 bases: TGTGCCTGGAGCGTTGAAACTGAAGCTTTCTTT. It yields the protein CAWSVETEAFF.